The next 12 T cell receptor beta chains were all read from a single sample in a study of T cell responses to AZD1222 COVID-19 vaccine. Profiling relied on immunoSEQ multiplex PCR, and the TCRdb table lists in-frame clones only, not all of them. The data contain about 140,000 clones, over 90% of them seen just once; the ten biggest clones take up roughly 5%. The sample was peripheral blood, taken on day 0 of AZD1222 vaccination. These receptors all come from an adult in good health.

Of note for this clone: Sequence at one end of the junction differs from germline and may be a read error. This rearrangement joins TRBV5-4 to TRBJ2-1, with D possibly being TRBD2 (6 bases). Germline V gene sequence: CDR1 SGHNT, CDR2 YYREEE (reference sequence). The CDR3 covers 15 residues. CDR3 sequence reads: CASSPPGLSFNEQFF. In nucleotides, the CDR3 is TGTGCCAGCAGCCCCCCGGGACTGTCCTTCAATGAGCAGTTCTTC.

This rearrangement joins TRBV28 to TRBJ2-2; D may be TRBD1 (5 bases). The CDR3 consists of 13 residues. The germline V gene has CDR1 MDHEN and CDR2 SYDVKM. The V end lost 3 bases, the J end lost 6 bases, and 8 bases lay between the germline ends. In nucleotides, the CDR3 is TGTGCCAGCAGTTTTGGGGCGCCCGGGGAGCTGTTTTTT. As protein: CASSFGAPGELFF. The whole variable domain, filled in from reference TRBV28 and TRBJ2-2, reads DVKVTQSSRYLVKRTGEKVFLECVQDMDHENMFWYRQDPGLGLRLIYFSYDVKMKEKGDIPEGYSVSREKKERFSLILESASTNQTSMYLCASSFGAPGELFFGEGSRLTVL.

The count of this clone is one. This rearrangement joins TRBV5-4 to TRBJ1-1; weak D call: TRBD1 (5 bases). CDR1 is SGHNT, CDR2 YYREEE, per germline (reference sequence). The CDR3 is 11 residues long. Deletions cut 2 bases from V and 7 bases from J, with 6 bases between. CDR3 region: CASSFDSEAFF. The CDR3 DNA reads as TGTGCCAGCAGCTTTGACAGTGAAGCTTTCTTT.

The rearrangement links TRBV18 to TRBJ1-2; 9 bases map to TRBD1. Germline-derived CDR1 and CDR2 are KGHSH and LQKENI. The CDR3 spans 14 residues. Trimming took 5 bases from V and 6 from J; bases not matched to a gene: 7. In DNA form, the CDR3 reads TGTGCCAGCTCAGGACAGGGGCTATCGCATGGCTACACCTTC. This encodes CASSGQGLSHGYTF.

The rearrangement joins TRBV5-6 to TRBJ2-2, with D hard to call. CDR3 length: 13 residues. V shed 2 bases and J shed 7 bases, with 9 bases lying between them. Germline CDR1 is SGHDT and CDR2 is YYEEEE. CDR3: CASSLSRLGELFF. The CDR3 nucleotides are TGTGCCAGCAGCTTAAGCCGCCTCGGGGAGCTGTTTTTT.

This chain uses TRBV29-1 with TRBJ2-3; tentatively, D is TRBD1 (6 bases). The CDR3 contains 13 residues. Germline CDR1 SQVTM, CDR2 ANQGSEA. V was cut by 8 bases and J by 0 bases, with 12 bases left in between. The CDR3, as DNA: TGCAGCCCCCGGGACACTAGCACAGATACGCAGTATTTT. Residues: CSPRDTSTDTQYF.

The chain recombines TRBV2 with TRBJ1-5; 8 bases are a match to TRBD1. CDR1 is SNHLY and CDR2 is FYNNEI in the germline V gene. The CDR3 totals 14 residues. Unmatched junction bases numbered 4, after V lost 3 bases and J lost 6 bases. In DNA, the CDR3 is TGTGCCAGCAGTGATGGCAGGGGGCCTCAGCCCCAGCATTTT. As protein: CASSDGRGPQPQHF.

The chain has TRBV13 and TRBJ2-2; possibly TRBD1 or TRBD2 for D (5 bases each). Germline V gene lookup returns CDR1 PRHDT and CDR2 FYEKMQ (reference sequence). This CDR3 has 15 residues. The V and J ends lost 5 bases and 2 bases respectively, with 12 bases between them. CDR3 DNA sequence: TGTGCCAGCAGCCGAGGGGACCACAACACCGGGGAGCTGTTTTTT. Translating it yields CASSRGDHNTGELFF.

The CDR3 reads CASSEWRGKPNTEAFF. The CDR3 DNA follows: TGTGCCAGCAGTGAATGGCGTGGCAAACCCAACACTGAAGCTTTCTTT. The chain uses TRBV6-1 and TRBJ1-1; D is unresolved. The germline CDR1 and CDR2 sequences are MNHNS and SASEGT. Trimming pared 2 bases from V and 2 bases from J, leaving 15 bases between. This CDR3 region has 16 residues.

The table lists this clone with a count of one. The V gene is TRBV5-5, the J gene TRBJ1-5; no clear D gene. This CDR3 is built from 13 residues. Trimming removed 1 base at V and 7 bases at J, with 9 bases between. The V gene's germline CDR1 is SGHKS and CDR2 YYEKEE (reference sequence). The CDR3, as DNA: TGTGCCAGCAGCTTGATACTCAGCCAGCCCCAGCATTTT. Residues: CASSLILSQPQHF.

This clone has more than one count but fewer than ten. The chain couples TRBV12-3 or TRBV12-4 to TRBJ1-4, with D perhaps TRBD1 (6 bases). V dropped 8 bases and J dropped 8 bases, with 15 bases sitting between them. The CDR3 consists of 13 residues. The CDR3 DNA follows: TGTGCCAGCCGGTCGCACAGGGCCGAAAAACTGTTTTTT. Translated, it gives CASRSHRAEKLFF.

The CDR3 is CASSLSGVVPYEQYF. CDR3 coding DNA: TGTGCCAGCAGTTTATCTGGGGTTGTTCCCTACGAGCAGTACTTC. The chain joins TRBV27 to TRBJ2-7, with D uncertain. Per germline, CDR1 MNHEY and CDR2 SMNVEV (reference sequence). CDR3 length equals 15 residues. The V gene lost 0 bases and the J gene lost 2 bases, with 11 bases spanning the gap.